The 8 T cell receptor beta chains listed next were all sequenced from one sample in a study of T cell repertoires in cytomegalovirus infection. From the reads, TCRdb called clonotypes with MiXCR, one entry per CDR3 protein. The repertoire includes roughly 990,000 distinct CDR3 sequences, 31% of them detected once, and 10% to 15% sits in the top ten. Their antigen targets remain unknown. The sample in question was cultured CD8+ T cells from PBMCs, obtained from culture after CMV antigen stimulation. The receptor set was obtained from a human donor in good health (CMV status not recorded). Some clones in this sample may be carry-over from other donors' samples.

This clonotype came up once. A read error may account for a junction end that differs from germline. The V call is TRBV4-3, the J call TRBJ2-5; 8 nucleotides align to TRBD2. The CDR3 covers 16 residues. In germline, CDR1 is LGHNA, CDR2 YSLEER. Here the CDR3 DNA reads TGCGCCAGCAGCCAAGGGTGGCGGGGGGTCCAAGAGCCCCAGTACTTC. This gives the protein CASSQGWRGVQEPQYF.

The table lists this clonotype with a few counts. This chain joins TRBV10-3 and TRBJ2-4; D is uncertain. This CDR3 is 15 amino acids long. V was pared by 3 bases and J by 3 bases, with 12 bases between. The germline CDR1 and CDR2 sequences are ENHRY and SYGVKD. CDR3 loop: CAISDAAHHKNIQYF. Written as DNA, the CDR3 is TGTGCCATCAGTGACGCCGCCCACCACAAAAACATTCAGTACTTC.

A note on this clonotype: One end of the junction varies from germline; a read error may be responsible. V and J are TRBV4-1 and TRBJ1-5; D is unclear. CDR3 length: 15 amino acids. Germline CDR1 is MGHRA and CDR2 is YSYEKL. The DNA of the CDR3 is TGTGCCAGCAGCCTCAAAAGGCAGGGCAATCAGCCCCAGCATTTT. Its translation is CASSLKRQGNQPQHF.

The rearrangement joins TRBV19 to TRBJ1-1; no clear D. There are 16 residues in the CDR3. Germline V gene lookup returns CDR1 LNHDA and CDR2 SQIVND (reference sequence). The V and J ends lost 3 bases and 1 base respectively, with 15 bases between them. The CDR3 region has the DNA TGTGCCAGTAGTATTTTAGGCCCCTACAAGAACACTGAAGCTTTCTTT. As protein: CASSILGPYKNTEAFF.

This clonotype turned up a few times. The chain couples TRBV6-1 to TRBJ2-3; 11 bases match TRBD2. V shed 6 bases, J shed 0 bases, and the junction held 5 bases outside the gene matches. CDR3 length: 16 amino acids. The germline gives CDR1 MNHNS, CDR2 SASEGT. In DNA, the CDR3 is TGTGCCAGCAGCCCACTAGCGGGGGATAGCACAGATACGCAGTATTTT. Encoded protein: CASSPLAGDSTDTQYF.

DNA of the CDR3: TGTACCAGCAGTGAACTCGGGACGGAGAAGTACGTC. It codes for CTSSELGTEKYV. The rearrangement links TRBV7-9 to TRBJ2-7; either TRBD1 or TRBD2 may fit D (5 bases each). The CDR3 is 12 amino acids. Germline V gene sequence: CDR1 SEHNR, CDR2 FQNEAQ (reference sequence).

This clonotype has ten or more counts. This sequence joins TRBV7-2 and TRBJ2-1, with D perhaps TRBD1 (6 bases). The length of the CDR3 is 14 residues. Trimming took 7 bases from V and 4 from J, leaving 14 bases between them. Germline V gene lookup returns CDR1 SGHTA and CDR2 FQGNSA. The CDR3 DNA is TGTGCCAGCACCCCAGCAGGGGTATACAATGAGCAGTTCTTC. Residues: CASTPAGVYNEQFF.

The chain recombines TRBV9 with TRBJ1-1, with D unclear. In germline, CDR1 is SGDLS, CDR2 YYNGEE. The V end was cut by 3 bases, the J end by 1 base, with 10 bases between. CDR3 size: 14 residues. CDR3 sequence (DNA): TGTGCCAGCAGCGCAGACTCGTGGAACACTGAAGCTTTCTTT. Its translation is CASSADSWNTEAFF.